This is a list of T cell receptor beta chains from one sample in a study of T cell responses to AZD1222 COVID-19 vaccine. Sequenced by immunoSEQ multiplex PCR; TCRdb stores in-frame clones only, minus some. Among about 100,000 clones, approximately 90% were seen once, and the ten largest hold approximately 15%. The source was peripheral blood, collected on day 0 of AZD1222 vaccination. Source of these receptors: an adult in good health. The conserved cysteine and the conserved F or W are not part of the CDR3 here.

V	J	CDR3
TRBV11-3	TRBJ1-1	ASSLSGTEGTEAF
TRBV7-8	TRBJ1-2	ASSLGADTWANYGYT
TRBV15	TRBJ2-1	ATSRDLGASNEQF
TRBV6-4	TRBJ1-1	ASSVELTTEAF
TRBV7-9	TRBJ1-1	ASSAGRLNTEAF
TRBV5-6	TRBJ2-7	ASSSGTGGLIAYEQY
TRBV27	TRBJ1-1	ASSTRGGGDTEAF
TRBV5-4	TRBJ1-1	ASSFRQGGITEAF
TRBV11-3	TRBJ2-7	ASSASRFYEQY
TRBV7-6	TRBJ1-2	ASSRGQAGFGYT
TRBV6-5	TRBJ2-7	ASNYDGSSYEQY
TRBV2	TRBJ1-1	ASSGSGIYEAF
TRBV5-1	TRBJ2-3	ASSQSGQATDTQY
TRBV6-1	TRBJ1-1	ASWDSGLNTEAF